This T cell receptor (beta chain) appears in the sequencing data of a study of blood T cell repertoires in COVID-19. Study at large: The samples span acute and convalescent COVID-19 from the United States, Italy and Spain.

CDR3 length: 16 residues. J was trimmed by 5 bases and V by 4 bases; bases with no gene match: 8. In germline, CDR1 is SGHRS, CDR2 YFSETQ. Authors' processing steps: Cell counts per sample came from amplifying reference gene primers. Assay used: immunoSEQ multiplex PCR; TCRdb lists only in-frame clones, some missing. That table supplies the V and J calls and clone size; D and trimming were determined from the DNA. The sample includes a few hundred thousand clones, roughly 82% seen only once; the top ten take roughly 13%. The receptor comes from a human donor in a cohort sampled during active COVID-19. The rearrangement uses TRBV5-1 and TRBJ2-7, with 14 bases fitting TRBD2. Sequenced input: peripheral blood. CDR3: CASSIGTSGSGHEQYF. CDR3 DNA: TGCGCCAGCAGCATCGGGACTAGCGGGAGCGGGCACGAGCAGTACTTC.